Following are 32 T cell receptor beta chains from one sample sequenced in a study of blood T cell repertoires in COVID-19. Only in-frame clones appear in the TCRdb table, and some are missing; sequencing was by immunoSEQ multiplex PCR. The sample consists of 200,000 to 250,000 clones, more than 85% of them appearing once. The material sequenced was PBMCs or T cells enriched from blood (not recorded which). Receptors were obtained from a woman younger than 45 who had recovered from COVID-19.

CDR3 in amino acids: CASSDPWGGGGGYTF. Here the CDR3 DNA reads TGTGCCAGCAGCGACCCTTGGGGGGGAGGAGGAGGCTACACCTTC. This chain uses TRBV28 with TRBJ1-2, with a weak D call TRBD1 (5 bases). The CDR3 loop spans 15 amino acids. The V gene lost 6 bases and the J gene lost 8 bases, with 22 bases spanning the gap. Germline CDR1 is MDHEN and CDR2 is SYDVKM.

The sample holds a few counts of this clone. V is TRBV5-6 and J is TRBJ1-1; 9 nucleotides line up with TRBD1. CDR1 SGHDT and CDR2 YYEEEE come from the germline V gene. With V trimmed by 0 bases and J by 0 bases, 6 bases remained unmatched. The CDR3 length is 17 residues. For the CDR3, the DNA is TGTGCCAGCAGCTTGGCTGGAGGGACAGGGATGAACACTGAAGCTTTCTTT. It translates to CASSLAGGTGMNTEAFF.

The V and J genes are TRBV30 and TRBJ2-7, with D hard to call. Trimming took 3 bases from V and 6 from J, leaving 9 bases between them. The CDR3 loop spans 11 amino acids. Germline CDR1 is GTSNPN and CDR2 is SVGIG (reference sequence). CDR3 bases: TGTGCCTGGAGCCAAGACTCCGAGCAGTACTTC. It is translated as CAWSQDSEQYF.

The chain uses TRBV5-6 and TRBJ1-2; 9 bases map to TRBD1. Germline V gene sequence: CDR1 SGHDT, CDR2 YYEEEE. V lost 4 bases, J lost 3 bases, and 10 bases stayed unmatched. The CDR3 runs 16 residues. In nucleotides, the CDR3 is TGTGCCAGCAGCGCCGGGACAGGGCGACGGGACTATGGCTACACCTTC. Protein product: CASSAGTGRRDYGYTF.

This chain connects TRBV28 to TRBJ1-1; 10 bases align to TRBD1. The CDR3 loop spans 14 amino acids. Germline V gene sequence: CDR1 MDHEN, CDR2 SYDVKM. V was clipped by 6 bases and J by 5 bases; unmatched bases: 6. In nucleotides, the CDR3 is TGTGCCAGCAGGCCCGGGACAGGGGAAACTGAAGCTTTCTTT. This translates into CASRPGTGETEAFF.

The chain carries TRBV3-1 (or the pseudogene TRBV3-2) and TRBJ2-1; the match to TRBD2 covers 7 bases. The CDR3 runs to 16 residues. Germline V CDR1 and CDR2: LGHDT, YNNKEL (reference sequence). V was pared by 6 bases and J by 4 bases, with 12 bases of the junction left unmatched. CDR3 protein: CASSRTGTTIYNEQFF. The CDR3 coding sequence is TGTGCCAGCAGTCGAACCGGGACTACGATTTACAATGAGCAGTTCTTC.

The rearrangement uses TRBV27 and TRBJ2-5; TRBD1 matches 7 bases. The CDR3 loop spans 15 amino acids. J gave up 7 bases and V 1 base, and 9 bases lay outside the gene matches. The germline gives CDR1 MNHEY, CDR2 SMNVEV (reference sequence). The CDR3 region has the DNA TGTGCCAGCAGTTTATGGTCGCAGGGGGAAGGGACCCAGTACTTC. As protein: CASSLWSQGEGTQYF.

This chain joins TRBV7-2 and TRBJ1-1; D uncertain. The CDR3 totals 13 residues. The V end lost 5 bases, the J end lost 0 bases, and 7 bases lay between the germline ends. The V gene's germline CDR1 is SGHTA and CDR2 FQGNSA. DNA for the CDR3: TGTGCCAGCAGCGCCAACTTGAACACTGAAGCTTTCTTT. This translates into CASSANLNTEAFF.

This clone appeared a single time. The chain has TRBV19 and TRBJ2-7; 8 nucleotides align to TRBD2. Germline V gene sequence: CDR1 LNHDA, CDR2 SQIVND (reference sequence). V lost 4 bases to trimming and J lost 2 bases; unmatched junction nucleotides: 4. This CDR3 region has 14 residues. CDR3 region: CASSTPGLAYEQYF. In DNA form, the CDR3 reads TGTGCCAGTAGTACCCCGGGACTAGCCTACGAGCAGTACTTC.

This chain links TRBV28 with TRBJ1-2; TRBD1 aligns across 8 bases. From germline, CDR1 is MDHEN and CDR2 SYDVKM. The CDR3 sequence is 16 residues long. V was clipped by 7 bases and J by 3 bases; unmatched bases: 13. The CDR3, as DNA: TGTGCCAGCACCCTGGGGGGGGACAGGAACTACTATGGCTACACCTTC. Translating it yields CASTLGGDRNYYGYTF.

The chain combines TRBV2 with TRBJ2-1; no clear D. V dropped 3 bases and J dropped 6 bases, with 6 bases sitting between them. The CDR3 runs 12 residues. CDR1 SNHLY and CDR2 FYNNEI come from the germline V gene. The chain's CDR3 is CASSDRVNEQFF. The CDR3 coding sequence is TGTGCCAGCAGTGACCGCGTCAATGAGCAGTTCTTC.

The rearrangement links TRBV28 to TRBJ2-1; tentatively, D is TRBD2 (5 bases). CDR1 and CDR2 (germline): MDHEN, SYDVKM. The CDR3 length is 16 residues. Trimming removed 4 bases at V and 5 bases at J, with 18 bases between. CDR3 sequence reads: CASSSPTGVRNNEQFF. As DNA, the CDR3 is TGTGCCAGCAGTTCACCTACCGGGGTTCGTAACAATGAGCAGTTCTTC. The full variable domain, completed using reference TRBV28 and TRBJ2-1, is DVKVTQSSRYLVKRTGEKVFLECVQDMDHENMFWYRQDPGLGLRLIYFSYDVKMKEKGDIPEGYSVSREKKERFSLILESASTNQTSMYLCASSSPTGVRNNEQFFGPGTRLTVL.

The chain carries TRBV11-2 and TRBJ2-1, with D possibly TRBD1 on 5 matching bases. V was clipped by 1 base and J by 15 bases, with 10 bases between them. CDR1 is SGHAT, CDR2 FQNNGV, per germline. The CDR3 length is 11 residues. CDR3 residues: CASSLGQTAFF. The CDR3 DNA is TGTGCCAGCAGCTTAGGACAGACTGCGTTCTTC. Using reference TRBV11-2 and TRBJ2-1 for the parts outside the CDR3, the full variable domain is EAGVAQSPRYKIIEKRQSVAFWCNPISGHATLYWYQQILGQGPKLLIQFQNNGVVDDSQLPKDRFSAERLKGVDSTLKIQPAKLEDSAVYLCASSLGQTAFFGPGTRLTVL.

The chain couples TRBV28 to TRBJ1-1; 8 positions match TRBD1. V shed 4 bases, J shed 5 bases, and the junction held 6 bases outside the gene matches. Germline CDR1 reads MDHEN; CDR2 reads SYDVKM. The CDR3 runs to 14 residues. This CDR3 is CASSSWTGRTEAFF. The CDR3 DNA sequence: TGTGCCAGCAGTTCCTGGACAGGGAGGACTGAAGCTTTCTTT.

The V and J genes are TRBV20-1 and TRBJ1-5; D is possibly TRBD1 (5 bases). Trimming stripped 3 bases from V and 9 bases from J, with 15 bases between. This CDR3 has 13 amino acids. CDR1 is DFQATT and CDR2 is SNEGSKA in the germline V gene (reference sequence). The CDR3 is CSASAPGQLPQHF. CDR3 bases: TGCAGTGCTAGTGCGCCAGGGCAGCTGCCCCAGCATTTT.

The rearrangement links TRBV19 to TRBJ1-3; D unresolved. Germline V gene data show CDR1 as LNHDA and CDR2 as SQIVND (reference sequence). Trimming left V 9 bases short and J 0 bases short, with 12 bases between. The CDR3 consists of 14 residues. For the CDR3, the DNA is TGTGCCAGCGCCGATAGTCCCTCTGGAAACACCATATATTTT. As protein: CASADSPSGNTIYF.

The chain combines TRBV29-1 with TRBJ2-3; TRBD2 might be the D (6 bases). The CDR3 contains 12 residues. Germline-derived CDR1 and CDR2 are SQVTM and ANQGSEA. Deletions cut 4 bases from V and 1 base from J, with 6 bases between. The CDR3 nucleotides read TGCAGCGTTGGGGAGGGCACAGATACGCAGTATTTT. Translated: CSVGEGTDTQYF.

V gene TRBV7-6 combines with J gene TRBJ2-2; D remains ambiguous. The CDR3 sequence is 14 residues long. The V gene's germline CDR1 is SGHVS and CDR2 FNYEAQ. V shed 1 base and J shed 10 bases, with 13 bases lying between them. DNA for the CDR3: TGTGCCAGCAGCTTAGAGCAACAGCCTTCGGAGCTGTTTTTT. This codes for CASSLEQQPSELFF.

Regarding this clone: The sample carries other DNA sequences with the same CDR3. The genes are TRBV7-2 and TRBJ2-5; 7 nucleotides align to TRBD2. Unmatched junction bases numbered 16, after V lost 1 base and J lost 8 bases. The CDR3 length is 17 residues. The germline V gene has CDR1 SGHTA and CDR2 FQGNSA. The CDR3 region is CASSLGRGLAAAETQYF. The CDR3 region has the DNA TGTGCCAGCAGCTTAGGACGCGGGCTAGCGGCAGCGGAAACCCAGTACTTC.

As to this clone: Other DNA sequences of this sample code for an identical CDR3. The chain joins TRBV9 to TRBJ1-1, with D possibly being TRBD1 (5 bases). Trimming took off 2 bases at V and 4 bases at J, with 9 bases between the two ends. CDR1 SGDLS and CDR2 YYNGEE come from the germline V gene. The CDR3 runs 13 residues. The DNA for the CDR3 is TGTGCCAGCAGCGTCGGACAAGCCACTGAAGCTTTCTTT. Its translation: CASSVGQATEAFF.

The rearrangement joins TRBV7-6 to TRBJ1-6; 8 bases agree with TRBD1. The V gene end was trimmed by 5 bases and the J gene end by 7 bases; junction bases not matched to a gene: 10. Germline V CDR1 and CDR2: SGHVS, FNYEAQ. The CDR3 extends over 16 amino acids. The CDR3 DNA follows: TGTGCCAGCAGCCCCTCACCCCGGGACAGGAATTCACCCCTCCACTTT. It translates to CASSPSPRDRNSPLHF.

The chain is built from TRBV9 and TRBJ1-6; 7 bases fit TRBD1. Germline lookup yields CDR1 SGDLS and CDR2 YYNGEE. Trimming removed 3 bases from V and 7 bases from J; junction bases left unmatched: 10. There are 16 residues in the CDR3. CDR3 sequence reads: CASSEHRGGDNSPLHF. CDR3 bases: TGTGCCAGCAGCGAACATAGAGGGGGCGACAATTCACCCCTCCACTTT. Using reference TRBV9 and TRBJ1-6 for the parts outside the CDR3, the full variable domain is DSGVTQTPKHLITATGQRVTLRCSPRSGDLSVYWYQQSLDQGLQFLIQYYNGEERAKGNILERFSAQQFPDLHSELNLSSLELGDSALYFCASSEHRGGDNSPLHFGNGTRLTVT.

The chain employs TRBV5-5 and TRBJ2-5; 9 bases map to TRBD1. Germline CDR1 SGHKS, CDR2 YYEKEE (reference sequence). V lost 2 bases to trimming and J lost 2 bases; unmatched junction nucleotides: 4. The CDR3 extends over 15 amino acids. CDR3 residues: CASSFRDRVQETQYF. For the CDR3, the DNA is TGTGCCAGCAGCTTCCGGGACAGGGTACAAGAGACCCAGTACTTC.

V is TRBV3-1 (or the pseudogene TRBV3-2) and J is TRBJ2-7; 9 bases line up with TRBD2. The germline CDR1 and CDR2 sequences are LGHDT and YNNKEL (reference sequence). CDR3 length: 16 amino acids. V dropped 6 bases and J dropped 6; count of bases not matched to a gene: 15. The CDR3 nucleotides read TGTGCCAGCAGTCCCGCCCCAATTAGCGGGAGTGGCGAGCAGTACTTC. Encoded protein: CASSPAPISGSGEQYF.

The CDR3 DNA follows: TGCGCCAGCAGCCTTTTATCCGGGGTTCAAGAGACCCAGTACTTC. It is translated as CASSLLSGVQETQYF. The chain uses TRBV5-1 and TRBJ2-5; a weak D match, TRBD2 (5 bases). V was pared by 4 bases and J by 2 bases, with 15 bases between. The CDR3 has 15 amino acids. Looked up from germline, CDR1 is SGHRS and CDR2 is YFSETQ. The whole variable domain, filled in from reference TRBV5-1 and TRBJ2-5, reads KAGVTQTPRYLIKTRGQQVTLSCSPISGHRSVSWYQQTPGQGLQFLFEYFSETQRNKGNFPGRFSGRQFSNSRSEMNVSTLELGDSALYLCASSLLSGVQETQYFGPGTRLLVL.

This clone was found a few times. The rearrangement joins TRBV3-1 (or the pseudogene TRBV3-2) to TRBJ2-7; TRBD2 matches at 9 bases. CDR3 size: 17 residues. Germline V lookup: CDR1 LGHDT, CDR2 YNNKEL (reference sequence). J lost 2 bases, V lost 0 bases, and 8 bases had no gene match. The CDR3 region has the DNA TGTGCCAGCAGCCAAGATGGGGAGCGGGAGGCTCCCTACGAGCAGTACTTC. Its translation: CASSQDGEREAPYEQYF.

A few counts support this clone. The CDR3 loop reads CASSFQAGGASQAFF. CDR3 DNA sequence: TGTGCCAGCAGCTTTCAAGCAGGTGGGGCGAGCCAAGCTTTCTTT. The gene calls are TRBV11-2 and TRBJ1-1; TRBD1 might be the D (5 bases). Germline V lookup: CDR1 SGHAT, CDR2 FQNNGV. This CDR3 region has 15 residues. Trimming left V 3 bases short and J 9 bases short, with 20 bases between.

The gene calls are TRBV19 and TRBJ2-7; D perhaps matches TRBD1 (6 bases). The CDR3 runs 13 residues. Germline assignment: CDR1 LNHDA and CDR2 SQIVND (reference sequence). Between the trimmed V and J ends, which lost 5 bases and 6 bases, there was a span of 14 bases. The CDR3, as DNA: TGTGCCAGTAGTGTACAGGGATCCCCCGAGCAGTACTTC. Translating it yields CASSVQGSPEQYF.

The J gene is TRBJ1-1, the V gene TRBV30, with D possibly being TRBD1 (5 bases). The CDR3 spans 10 residues. Germline CDR1 and CDR2: GTSNPN and SVGIG (reference sequence). V dropped 5 bases and J dropped 7 bases, with 8 bases sitting between them. The CDR3 nucleotides read TGTGCCTGGTCAGACAGTGAAGCTTTCTTT. It translates to CAWSDSEAFF.

Of note for this clone: Other DNA sequences of this sample code for an identical CDR3. J is TRBJ1-4 and V is TRBV7-2; 7 bases agree with TRBD1. Germline loops: CDR1 SGHTA, CDR2 FQGNSA. V was clipped by 2 bases and J by 5 bases; unmatched bases: 5. This CDR3 has 15 amino acids. The DNA for the CDR3 is TGTGCCAGCAGCTTAAACAGGGGATCAAATGAAAAACTGTTTTTT. The encoded protein is CASSLNRGSNEKLFF.

The chain recombines TRBV15 with TRBJ2-5; D might be TRBD2 (5 bases). The length of the CDR3 is 14 residues. The germline V gene encodes CDR1 LNHNV and CDR2 YYDKDF (reference sequence). V was shortened by 0 bases and J by 5 bases, with 10 bases between the two germline ends. For the CDR3, the DNA is TGTGCCACCAGCAGAGATATAGCGCGCGAGACCCAGTACTTC. Its protein is CATSRDIARETQYF.

The J gene is TRBJ2-1, the V gene TRBV9, with TRBD1 as a possible D gene (5 bases). CDR1 and CDR2 (germline): SGDLS, YYNGEE. V lost 0 bases, J lost 10 bases, and 17 bases lay in between. The CDR3 is 15 amino acids. The CDR3 coding sequence is TGTGCCAGCAGCGTAGAAGTGACAGTCTCCAGCGAGCAGTTCTTC. This codes for CASSVEVTVSSEQFF.